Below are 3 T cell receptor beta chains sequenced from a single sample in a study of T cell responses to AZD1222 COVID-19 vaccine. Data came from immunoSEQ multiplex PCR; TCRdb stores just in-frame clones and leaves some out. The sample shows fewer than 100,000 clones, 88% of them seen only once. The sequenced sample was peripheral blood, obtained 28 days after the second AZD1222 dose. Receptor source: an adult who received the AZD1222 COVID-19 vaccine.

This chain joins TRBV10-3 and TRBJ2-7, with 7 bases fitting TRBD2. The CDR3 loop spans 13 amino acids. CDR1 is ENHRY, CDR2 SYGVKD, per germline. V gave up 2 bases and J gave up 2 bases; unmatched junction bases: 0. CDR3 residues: CAISEREAYEQYF. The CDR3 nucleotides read TGTGCCATCAGTGAGCGGGAGGCCTACGAGCAGTACTTC.

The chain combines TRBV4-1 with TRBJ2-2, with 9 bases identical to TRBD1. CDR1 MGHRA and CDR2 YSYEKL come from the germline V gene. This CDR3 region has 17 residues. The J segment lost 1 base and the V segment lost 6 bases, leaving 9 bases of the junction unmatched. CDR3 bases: TGCGCCAGCAGACCCAGCCCGGGACAGGGGAACACCGGGGAGCTGTTTTTT. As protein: CASRPSPGQGNTGELFF.

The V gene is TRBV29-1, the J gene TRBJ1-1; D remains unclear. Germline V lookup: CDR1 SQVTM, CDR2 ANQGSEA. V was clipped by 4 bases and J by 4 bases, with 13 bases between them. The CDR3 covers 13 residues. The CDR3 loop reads CSVVGSAATEAFF. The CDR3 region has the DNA TGCAGCGTTGTGGGGTCGGCGGCCACTGAAGCTTTCTTT.